This record looks at one T cell receptor beta chain sequence and its context. What it binds is not known. The same CDR3 arises from other DNA sequences in this sample as well. The data belong to a study of graft-versus-host responses after intestinal transplantation. Clones were sequenced by immunoSEQ multiplex PCR, and TCRdb holds only the in-frame ones, with some missing. The data contain about 94,000 clones, about 91% of them singletons. Study results and limitations: Levels of circulating GvH clones at their peak were associated with early post-transplant HvG declines. In recipient marrow, GvH clones were found, and some appeared first in ileum or blood.

J was trimmed by 4 bases and V by 7 bases; bases with no gene match: 4. CDR3 length equals 12 residues. Germline loops: CDR1 GTSNPN, CDR2 SVGIG (reference sequence). The sequences come from unstimulated CD8+ T cells sorted from spleen or lymph node cells, collected before intestinal transplant. The genes are TRBV30 and TRBJ1-2; 9 nucleotides line up with TRBD1. The receptor was isolated from a human donor who received an intestinal transplant. CDR3: CAYYRGLYGYTF. Here the CDR3 DNA reads TGTGCCTATTACAGGGGGCTCTATGGCTACACCTTC.